This paragraph covers one T cell receptor beta chain sequence. This clone was observed once. Its antigen is currently not known. No base qualities exist here, and no much larger clone lies one base off it. This record comes from a study of cytomegalovirus exposure and HLA in healthy donors (dated by TCRdb to 2016 to 2017). About the investigation overall: An earlier analysis of several hundred of the donors reported 276 Gb of sequence data and about 120 million unique TCR beta sequences obtained from some 170 million T cells. Approximately 310 gigabases of sequencing data and roughly 80 million unique TCR sequences made up an early release that covered roughly 670 HLA-typed donors. The genetic ancestry cluster associated with self-reported Caucasian donors included 81% of the roughly 400 genotyped donors. The study aimed to test whether signatures of past pathogen exposure could be identified by cataloging public T cell receptors. The study profiled the T cell repertoires of hundreds of subjects by immunosequencing and related them to cytomegalovirus serostatus. Besides the first cohort of 550 to 750 subjects, a separate validation cohort made up of 120 different subjects was used. To predict cytomegalovirus infection status, the study brought together high-throughput TCR immunosequencing, statistical association of individual TCRs with disease status, and machine learning. To study patterns of TCR occurrence, a later analysis re-analyzed previously published TCR beta repertoires from hundreds of donors and added high-resolution HLA genotyping. The later analysis used no new phenotypic data to find candidate immune exposures, relying instead on TCR beta sequences and their occurrence across donors. An earlier analysis of 587 of the donors used high-throughput TCR beta sequencing to judge whether each TCR beta V gene segment behaved as functional or pseudogenic. Alongside the repertoire data, information on donor age, sex, ethnicity and CMV serostatus was compiled. A later genetic analysis took genome-wide SNP genotypes for about 65% of the 666 donors and used that subset as a discovery cohort. All discovery cohort repertoires had been generated using a single sequencing platform. Class I and class II HLA loci were covered by the typing at four-digit resolution. Typing coverage differed by locus: A, B, C, DRB1 and DQB1 were typed in about 620-630 donors, DQA1 in about 560, DPA1 in some 570, and DPB1 in just under 490. Because of strong linkage in the cohort, four or five DR-DQ haplotypes were treated as single units for association and clustering. Across about 380 genotyped donors of the cohort, an average of approximately 240,000 unique TCR beta nucleotide sequences per donor were sequenced, and roughly 20% of those sequences were non-productive. What the research found in general, with its limitations: In a later analysis, about 17,000 TCR beta sequences were associated with specific HLA alleles at a false discovery rate of 0.05. A few of the identified cytomegalovirus-associated TCR beta chains were confirmed in vitro to be specific for cytomegalovirus antigens. A group of highly shared sequence variants was considered likely to be a technical artifact of the sequencing pipeline. An earlier analysis of around 500 of the donors showed that most TCR beta V segments appeared in productive rearrangements either about 87% or about 30% of the time, which broadly matched IMGT annotations. Most CMV-associated TCR beta chains appeared to be HLA-restricted in a later analysis, and the HLA associations seemed to be driven largely by CMV exposure. Strong co-occurrence of HLA alleles, especially DR and DQ, made assigning TCR associations to individual alleles difficult. The study listed over 150 TCR beta chains as associated with cytomegalovirus. CMV serostatus was the only immune exposure information available for the cohort. In a later genetic analysis, a missense DCLRE1C variant was associated with V-gene and J-gene trimming of TCR beta chains, and the association was replicated in an independent cohort. Because counts were too low, around 17 rarely observed V segments, including chromosome 9 orphons, were left out of the earlier analysis of several hundred of the donors. Sequencing depth was assumed to be roughly uniform across donors in the presence/absence analyses, though that assumption may not hold. Cytomegalovirus status was reported to be diagnosed by the classifier with high specificity and sensitivity in both the original and validation cohorts. According to a later analysis, TCR association rates differed among HLA loci, with DRB1 alleles showing the most associated TCRs and HLA-C alleles showing the fewest. Most TCR sequences were seen in very few donors, while some public TCRs were found in many individuals. A further reported finding was that TCR beta sequences accurately predicted the HLA-A and HLA-B alleles for most subjects in the first cohort. Several of the top co-occurrence clusters appeared to be linked to parvovirus B19, influenza, CMV and Epstein-Barr virus, according to a later analysis. Because HLA typing was missing for some donors at each locus, association tests included only the typed subset. The authors suggested that the approach could potentially be generalized to other disease states and immunological phenotypes. Only TCR beta chains were sequenced in this cohort, and the absence of alpha or paired-chain data limited detectable features. Linkage disequilibrium might explain the correlated functional status among segregating V segments, but an unknown experimental factor could not be excluded. A later genetic analysis reported fewer N-insertions in productive TCRs among donors in an Asian-associated ancestry cluster than the roughly 700-donor mean. Compared with equally common non-associated chains, HLA-associated TCR beta chains in a later analysis were more clonally expanded and had lower generation probabilities.

Library construction relied on the immunoSEQ multiplex PCR assay. The multiplex PCR relied on a mix of 60 forward primers for TCR Vbeta segments and 13 reverse primers for TCR Jbeta segments. The CDR3 region of rearranged TCR beta genes was amplified from genomic DNA by a multiplex PCR assay. Amplified TCR beta libraries were sequenced as 87-base-pair reads on the Illumina HiSeq System. The published analysis was carried out like this. A later analysis counted tens of millions of unique TCR beta chains across the approximately 700 repertoires, and roughly 11 million of these chains were shared by at least two donors. Raw reads were error-corrected and collapsed into unique sequences by a nearest-neighbor algorithm in which closely related sequences were merged to remove PCR and sequencing errors. V, D and J gene segments were assigned by aligning CDR3 sequences to IMGT reference sequences. For a sequence to be retained, a match of at least six nucleotides was required to both a V gene segment and a J gene segment. Rearrangements were called productive when the CDR3 lacked stop codons and stayed in frame with V and J; all others were non-productive. CDR3 was defined according to IMGT convention as the region running from the second conserved V-encoded cysteine to the conserved J-encoded phenylalanine. The earlier analysis of 587 of the donors excluded sequences that lacked an unambiguous match to a single V gene segment. An earlier analysis of almost 600 of the donors classified V segments as functional when productive rearrangements were above 56.7% and as segregating when the standard deviation between donors was above 5%. A statistical classification framework was built to diagnose cytomegalovirus status from the catalog of TCR beta chain sequences. In a later analysis, V and J genes were assigned by comparing TCR nucleotide sequences against IMGT/GENE-DB human TR gene sequences. In a later analysis, CDR3 sequences and most-parsimonious VDJ recombination scenarios were assigned using the TCRdist pipeline. In a later analysis, each TCR beta chain was defined by its CDR3 amino acid sequence together with its V-gene family, and reads without a unique V-gene family were excluded. A later analysis removed several hundred highly shared, low-generation-probability nucleotide sequences to deal with suspected cross-contamination and a sequencing artifact. In a later analysis, a clonal expansion index for each public chain was calculated from normalized within-repertoire ranks of inferred template counts. In a later analysis, generation probabilities were computed using a VDJ recombination model fitted to out-of-frame rearrangements, and the results were checked against IGoR. A later analysis scored TCR-TCR, TCR-HLA and TCR-CMV co-occurrence with hypergeometric tests, applying a repertoire-size bias correction to TCR pairs. A later analysis estimated false discovery rates by permuting HLA or CMV assignments 20 times. In a later analysis, co-occurring TCRs were grouped with DBSCAN, and TCRdist sequence similarity was added when clustering was performed within HLA-allele-positive subsets. Co-occurrence clustering excluded repertoires with fewer than 30,000 or more than 120,000 public chains, plus five with anomalous nucleotide sharing. TCRdb obtained this table from immuneACCESS and retained in-frame rearrangements with V and J assigned. These tables miss some clones; where compared with another copy, unresolved V genes account for less than half of the shortfall, and the remainder is unexplained. From that table come the V and J calls and clone size; the DNA was used to work out D and trimming. This sample holds approximately 190,000 clones; 75% to 90% were observed only once. About 6% of the sample is taken by the ten largest.

The cohort consisted of 650 to 850 healthy bone marrow donors. At the time of sampling, all cohort members were nominally healthy, though unrecorded immune exposures were likely present. The donor tested CMV seropositive, placing the donor among the 289 seropositive members of the cohort. Each donor provided a peripheral blood sample, and peripheral blood mononuclear cells were used for TCR beta sequencing. The Qiagen DNeasy Blood Extraction Kit was used to extract genomic DNA from the blood cell samples. This receptor was identified in a man aged 35 to 55 in good health and CMV-seropositive. The sequencing input was PBMCs.

The CDR3 is CASSLVGQASNEKLFF. The base sequence is TGCGCCAGCAGCTTGGTGGGACAGGCCTCTAATGAAAAACTGTTTTTT. The chain couples TRBV5-1 to TRBJ1-4, with TRBD1 matching 8 junction bases. Spanning cysteine to phenylalanine, the CDR3 consists of 16 amino acids. Only the CDR3 DNA is retained, 48 bases long and in frame from the first base. Per the germline V gene, SGHRS is the CDR1 and YFSETQ is the CDR2. Germline trimming amounts to 0 bases on V and 3 bases on J, with 4 as the count of junction bases outside the gene matches.